This TCR beta chain was profiled in a study of breast tumors, draining lymph nodes, adjacent tissues. This CDR3 is 12 amino acids long. CDR1 is DFQATT, CDR2 SNEGSKA, per germline (reference sequence). V was clipped by 6 bases and J by 8 bases; unmatched bases: 9. TCRdb itself ran the multiplex PCR reads through MiXCR, one entry per CDR3 protein. The table records 15,000 or so distinct CDR3 sequences, 50% to 60% of them present only once. The source material was tumor-adjacent breast tissue. This clonotype originated in a female donor with breast cancer. Some clones in this sample may be carry-over from other donors' samples. This chain connects TRBV20-1 to TRBJ1-2; TRBD1 matches 7 bases. The CDR3 spells CSASTGIRGYTF. The CDR3, as DNA: TGCAGTGCCTCGACAGGGATAAGGGGCTACACCTTC.